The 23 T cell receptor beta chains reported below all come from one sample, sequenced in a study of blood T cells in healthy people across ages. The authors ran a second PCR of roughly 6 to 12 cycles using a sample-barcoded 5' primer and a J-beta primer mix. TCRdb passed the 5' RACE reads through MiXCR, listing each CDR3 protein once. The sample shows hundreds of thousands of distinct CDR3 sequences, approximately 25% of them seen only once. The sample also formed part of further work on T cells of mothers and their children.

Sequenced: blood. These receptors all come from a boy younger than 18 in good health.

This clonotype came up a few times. CDR3 loop: CSARVDRGGPLEKLFF. CDR3 coding DNA: TGCAGTGCTAGAGTGGACAGGGGAGGCCCCTTGGAAAAACTGTTTTTT. This rearrangement joins TRBV20-1 to TRBJ1-4, with TRBD1 identical over 9 bases. The CDR3 has 16 amino acids. Trimming removed 1 base from V and 8 bases from J; junction bases left unmatched: 11. Germline V gives CDR1 DFQATT, CDR2 SNEGSKA (reference sequence).

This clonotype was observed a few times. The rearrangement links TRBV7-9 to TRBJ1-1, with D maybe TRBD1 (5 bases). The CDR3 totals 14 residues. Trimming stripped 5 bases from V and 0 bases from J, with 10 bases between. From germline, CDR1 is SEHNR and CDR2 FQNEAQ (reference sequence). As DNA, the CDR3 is TGTGCCAGCAGCCTCCAGACAGTGAACACTGAAGCTTTCTTT. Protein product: CASSLQTVNTEAFF.

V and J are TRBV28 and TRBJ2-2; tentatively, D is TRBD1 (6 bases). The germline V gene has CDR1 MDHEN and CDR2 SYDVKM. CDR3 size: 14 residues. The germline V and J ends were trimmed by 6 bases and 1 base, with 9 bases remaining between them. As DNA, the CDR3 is TGTGCCAGCAGAATACAGGGGAACACCGGGGAGCTGTTTTTT. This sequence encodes CASRIQGNTGELFF.

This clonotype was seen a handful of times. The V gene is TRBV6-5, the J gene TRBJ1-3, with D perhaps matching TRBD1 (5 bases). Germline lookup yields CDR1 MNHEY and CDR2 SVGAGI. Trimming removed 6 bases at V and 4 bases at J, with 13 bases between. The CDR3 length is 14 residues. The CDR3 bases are TGTGCCAGCAGCCTCGGGGCGTTGGGAAACACCATATATTTT. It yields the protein CASSLGALGNTIYF.

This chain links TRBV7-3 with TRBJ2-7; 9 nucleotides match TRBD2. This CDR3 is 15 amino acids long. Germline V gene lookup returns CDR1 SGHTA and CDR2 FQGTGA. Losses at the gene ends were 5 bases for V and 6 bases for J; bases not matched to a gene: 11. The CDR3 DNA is TGTGCCAGCAGCCCCGGGTTAGCGGGAGCGATCGAGCAGTACTTC. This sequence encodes CASSPGLAGAIEQYF.

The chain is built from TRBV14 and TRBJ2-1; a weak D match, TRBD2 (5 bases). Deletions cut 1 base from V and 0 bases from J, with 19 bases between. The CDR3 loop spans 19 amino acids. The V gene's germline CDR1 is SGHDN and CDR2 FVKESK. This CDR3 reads CASSQVIAGLIPSYNEQFF. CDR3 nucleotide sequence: TGTGCCAGCAGCCAAGTTATCGCGGGCCTAATCCCCTCCTACAATGAGCAGTTCTTC.

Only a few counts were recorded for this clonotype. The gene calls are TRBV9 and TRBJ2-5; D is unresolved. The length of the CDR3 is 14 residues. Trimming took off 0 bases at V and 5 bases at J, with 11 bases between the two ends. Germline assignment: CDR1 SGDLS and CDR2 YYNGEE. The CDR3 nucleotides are TGTGCCAGCAGCGTAGAAGCAGGCCGGGAGACCCAGTACTTC. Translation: CASSVEAGRETQYF. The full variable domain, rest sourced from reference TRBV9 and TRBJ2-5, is DSGVTQTPKHLITATGQRVTLRCSPRSGDLSVYWYQQSLDQGLQFLIQYYNGEERAKGNILERFSAQQFPDLHSELNLSSLELGDSALYFCASSVEAGRETQYFGPGTRLLVL.

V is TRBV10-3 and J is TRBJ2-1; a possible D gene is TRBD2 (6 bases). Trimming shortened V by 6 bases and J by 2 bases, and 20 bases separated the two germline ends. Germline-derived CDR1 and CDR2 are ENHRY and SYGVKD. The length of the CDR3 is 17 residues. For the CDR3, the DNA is TGTGCCATCAGGGACTCGGGAGACCCGACGACCTACAATGAGCAGTTCTTC. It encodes CAIRDSGDPTTYNEQFF.

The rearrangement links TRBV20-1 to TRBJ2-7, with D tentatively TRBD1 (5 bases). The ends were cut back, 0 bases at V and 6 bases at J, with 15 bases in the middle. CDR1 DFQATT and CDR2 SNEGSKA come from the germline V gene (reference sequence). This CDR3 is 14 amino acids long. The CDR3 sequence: CSARDFQGSAEQYF. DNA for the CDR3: TGCAGTGCTAGAGATTTCCAGGGATCGGCCGAGCAGTACTTC.

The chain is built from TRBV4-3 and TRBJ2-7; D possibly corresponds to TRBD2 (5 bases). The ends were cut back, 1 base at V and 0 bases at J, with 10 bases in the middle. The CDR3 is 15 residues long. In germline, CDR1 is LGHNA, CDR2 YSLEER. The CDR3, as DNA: TGCGCCAGCAGCCAAGGTGTCGGGGACTCCTACGAGCAGTACTTC. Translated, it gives CASSQGVGDSYEQYF.

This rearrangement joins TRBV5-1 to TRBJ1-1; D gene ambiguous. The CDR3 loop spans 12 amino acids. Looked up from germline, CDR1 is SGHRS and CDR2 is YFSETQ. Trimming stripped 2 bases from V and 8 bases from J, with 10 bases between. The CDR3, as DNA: TGCGCCAGCAGCTTTGGGAACAGCGAAGCTTTCTTT. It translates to CASSFGNSEAFF.

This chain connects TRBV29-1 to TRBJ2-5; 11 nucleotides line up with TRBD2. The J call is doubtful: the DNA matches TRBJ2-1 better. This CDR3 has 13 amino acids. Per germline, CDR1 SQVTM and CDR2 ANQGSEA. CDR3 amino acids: CSVSGSGGDEQFF. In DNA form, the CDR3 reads TGCAGCGTCTCGGGTAGCGGGGGGGATGAGCAGTTCTTC.

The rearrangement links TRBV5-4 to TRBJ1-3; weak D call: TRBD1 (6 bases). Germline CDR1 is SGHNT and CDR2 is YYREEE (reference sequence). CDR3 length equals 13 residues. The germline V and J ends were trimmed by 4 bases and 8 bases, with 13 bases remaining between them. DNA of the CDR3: TGTGCCAGCAGCGTCGGGGGGGCGGACACCATATATTTT. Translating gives CASSVGGADTIYF.

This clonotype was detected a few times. The CDR3 here is CATSRDPGQVWYEQYF. The DNA for the CDR3 is TGTGCCACCAGCAGAGATCCCGGACAGGTTTGGTACGAGCAGTACTTC. The rearrangement uses TRBV15 and TRBJ2-7; 7 nucleotides agree with TRBD1. The CDR3 totals 16 residues. V was pared by 0 bases and J by 4 bases, with 9 bases of the junction left unmatched. Germline CDR1 and CDR2: LNHNV and YYDKDF (reference sequence).

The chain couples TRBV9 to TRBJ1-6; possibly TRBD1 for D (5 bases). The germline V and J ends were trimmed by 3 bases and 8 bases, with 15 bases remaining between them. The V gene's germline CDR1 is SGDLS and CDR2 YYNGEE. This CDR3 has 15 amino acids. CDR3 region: CASSARSGTDSPLHF. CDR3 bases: TGTGCCAGCAGCGCCCGTTCAGGGACCGATTCACCCCTCCACTTT.

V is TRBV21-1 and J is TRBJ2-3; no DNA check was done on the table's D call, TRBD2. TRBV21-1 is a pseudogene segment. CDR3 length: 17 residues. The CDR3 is CASSLKGRLADGGTQYF. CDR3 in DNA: TGTGCCAGCAGCCTAAAAGGTCGACTAGCGGATGGGGGTACGCAGTATTTT.

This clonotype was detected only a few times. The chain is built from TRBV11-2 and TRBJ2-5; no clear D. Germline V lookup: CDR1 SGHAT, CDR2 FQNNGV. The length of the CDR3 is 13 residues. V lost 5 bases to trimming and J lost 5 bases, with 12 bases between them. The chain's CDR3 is CASSRWRSETQYF. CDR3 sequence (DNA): TGTGCCAGCAGCCGGTGGAGAAGCGAGACCCAGTACTTC. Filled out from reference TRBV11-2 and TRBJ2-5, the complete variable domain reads EAGVAQSPRYKIIEKRQSVAFWCNPISGHATLYWYQQILGQGPKLLIQFQNNGVVDDSQLPKDRFSAERLKGVDSTLKIQPAKLEDSAVYLCASSRWRSETQYFGPGTRLLVL.

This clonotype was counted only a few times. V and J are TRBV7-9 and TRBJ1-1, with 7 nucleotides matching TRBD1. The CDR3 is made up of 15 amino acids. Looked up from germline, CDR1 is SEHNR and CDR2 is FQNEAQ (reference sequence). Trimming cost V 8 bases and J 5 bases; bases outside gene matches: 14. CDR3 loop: CASAGGQGVWTEAFF. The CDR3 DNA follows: TGTGCCAGCGCCGGGGGGCAGGGGGTTTGGACTGAAGCTTTCTTT.

CDR3 in DNA: TGTGCCAGCTTACTAGCGGGAGGAGCCAAAAACATTCAGTACTTC. It codes for CASLLAGGAKNIQYF. J is TRBJ2-4 and V is TRBV7-9; 12 nucleotides agree with TRBD2. The length of the CDR3 is 15 residues. Germline V gives CDR1 SEHNR, CDR2 FQNEAQ (reference sequence). V gave up 8 bases and J gave up 0 bases; unmatched junction bases: 2.

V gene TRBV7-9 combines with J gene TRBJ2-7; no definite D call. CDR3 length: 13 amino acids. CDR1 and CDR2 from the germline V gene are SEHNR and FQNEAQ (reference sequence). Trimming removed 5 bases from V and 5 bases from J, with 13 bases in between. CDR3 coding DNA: TGTGCCAGCAGCCATCCCCTATCAGACGAGCAGTACTTC. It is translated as CASSHPLSDEQYF.

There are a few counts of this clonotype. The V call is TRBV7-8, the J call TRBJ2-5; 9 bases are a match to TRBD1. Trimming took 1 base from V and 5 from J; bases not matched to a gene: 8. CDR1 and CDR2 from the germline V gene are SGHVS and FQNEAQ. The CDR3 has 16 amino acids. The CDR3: CASSLVRDRASETQYF. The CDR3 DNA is TGTGCCAGCAGCTTAGTCCGGGACAGGGCGTCGGAGACCCAGTACTTC. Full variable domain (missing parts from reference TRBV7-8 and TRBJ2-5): GAGVSQSPRYKVAKRGQDVALRCDPISGHVSLFWYQQALGQGPEFLTYFQNEAQLDKSGLPSDRFFAERPEGSVSTLKIQRTQQEDSAVYLCASSLVRDRASETQYFGPGTRLLVL.

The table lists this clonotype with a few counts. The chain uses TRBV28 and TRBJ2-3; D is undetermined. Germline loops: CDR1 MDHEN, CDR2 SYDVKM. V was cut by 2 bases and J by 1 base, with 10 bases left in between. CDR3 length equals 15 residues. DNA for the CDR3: TGTGCCAGCAGTTTAATGAGCGACCGCACAGATACGCAGTATTTT. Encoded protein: CASSLMSDRTDTQYF.

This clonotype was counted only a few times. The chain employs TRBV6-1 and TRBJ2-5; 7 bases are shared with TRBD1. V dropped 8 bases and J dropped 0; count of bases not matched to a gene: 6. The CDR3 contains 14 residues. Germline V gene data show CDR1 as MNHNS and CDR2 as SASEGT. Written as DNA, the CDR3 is TGTGCCAGCGGAAGGGGGCCTTACCAAGAGACCCAGTACTTC. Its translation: CASGRGPYQETQYF.